This TCR beta chain came from a study of blood T cell repertoires in COVID-19. Study-level information: Samples representing acute and convalescent COVID-19 were sourced from the United States, Italy and Spain. Sources were T cells, B-cell-depleted T cells, or PBMCs; the material itself was cDNA or gDNA.

It was during active infection that Seattle patients were enrolled and then longitudinally followed. In the source study's methods: Amplification from reference gene primers served as the basis for estimated nucleated cell counts. Clones were sequenced by immunoSEQ multiplex PCR, and TCRdb holds only the in-frame ones, with some missing. From that table come the V and J calls and clone size; the DNA was used to work out D and trimming. The data contain a few hundred thousand clones, approximately 89% of them singletons. From germline, CDR1 is LNHDA and CDR2 SQIVND (reference sequence). Trimming cost V 0 bases and J 2 bases, with 10 bases left between them. This CDR3 region has 15 residues.

Specimen: peripheral blood. This TCR derives from a woman in her sixties or seventies with COVID-19, enrolled during active disease. The rearrangement links TRBV19 to TRBJ2-5; perhaps TRBD1 as D (5 bases). The CDR3 region is CASSIDPTGQETQYF. As DNA, the CDR3 is TGTGCCAGTAGTATAGATCCCACAGGTCAAGAGACCCAGTACTTC.